These 21 T cell receptor beta chains were all obtained from the same sample, sequenced in a study of blood T cell repertoires in COVID-19. Clones were sequenced by immunoSEQ multiplex PCR, and TCRdb holds only the in-frame ones, with some missing. The data hold 200,000 to 250,000 clones, with 80% to 85% observed a single time. The sequenced material came from peripheral blood. The receptors shown here come from a woman aged 60 to 75 with acute or convalescent COVID-19.

The J gene is TRBJ1-5, the V gene TRBV6-9, with 9 bases identical to TRBD1. The CDR3 contains 21 residues. V was pared by 7 bases and J by 0 bases, with 22 bases of the junction left unmatched. Germline CDR1 MNHGY, CDR2 SVAAGI. DNA of the CDR3: TGTGCCAGCAAAACTCCCGGGACAGGGATCATACGCCTTTATAGCAATCAGCCCCAGCATTTT. Encoded protein: CASKTPGTGIIRLYSNQPQHF.

The CDR3 spells CASTPGQGIAEAFF. Here the CDR3 DNA reads TGTGCCAGCACACCGGGACAGGGGATAGCTGAAGCTTTCTTT. V and J are TRBV19 and TRBJ1-1; 10 positions agree with TRBD1. V trimming: 9 bases; J trimming: 6 bases; junction bases outside the gene matches: 10. This CDR3 region has 14 residues. The germline CDR1 and CDR2 sequences are LNHDA and SQIVND (reference sequence).

This clone was recorded only once. The rearrangement joins TRBV7-9 to TRBJ1-1, with D unresolved. The CDR3 consists of 13 residues. Germline V CDR1 and CDR2: SEHNR, FQNEAQ (reference sequence). Trimming took 3 bases from V and 1 from J, leaving 6 bases between them. In DNA, the CDR3 is TGTGCCAGCAGCTTTCTTCCGAACACTGAAGCTTTCTTT. This sequence encodes CASSFLPNTEAFF.

The chain employs TRBV9 and TRBJ1-6; 7 nucleotides agree with TRBD1. The CDR3 runs 13 residues. Trimming took 3 bases from V and 10 from J; bases not matched to a gene: 4. Germline loops: CDR1 SGDLS, CDR2 YYNGEE. The CDR3 loop is CASSGDSSSPLHF. In DNA, the CDR3 is TGTGCCAGCAGCGGGGACAGTTCCTCACCCCTCCACTTT.

This chain joins TRBV10-1 and TRBJ2-1, with 9 nucleotides matching TRBD2. CDR1 is WNHNN, CDR2 SYGVQD, per germline (reference sequence). This CDR3 is built from 19 residues. V lost 4 bases and J lost 8; bases outside the gene matches: 21. The CDR3 bases are TGCGCCAGCAGTGGGCCCCTCCCAATTGGGGGCGGGGGGGCCGATGAGCAGTTCTTC. This gives the protein CASSGPLPIGGGGADEQFF.

This chain joins TRBV19 and TRBJ1-3; 7 bases fit TRBD1. Germline CDR1 reads LNHDA; CDR2 reads SQIVND (reference sequence). The CDR3 sequence is 15 residues long. J gave up 0 bases and V 7 bases, and 6 bases lay outside the gene matches. The CDR3 sequence: CASTGDRDSGNTIYF. The CDR3 DNA reads TGTGCCAGTACCGGGGACAGAGACTCTGGAAACACCATATATTTT.

The rearrangement links TRBV15 to TRBJ1-4; 9 bases are shared with TRBD1. With 5 bases clipped from V and 8 bases from J, the junction kept 12 bases outside the gene matches. CDR1 and CDR2 (germline): LNHNV, YYDKDF (reference sequence). This CDR3 is 16 amino acids long. The CDR3 spells CATSSGKGQGSEKLFF. The CDR3 nucleotides read TGTGCCACCAGCTCCGGCAAGGGACAGGGATCCGAAAAACTGTTTTTT.

The J gene is TRBJ1-2, the V gene TRBV30, with a possible D match to TRBD1 (5 bases). This CDR3 is 17 amino acids long. Germline assignment: CDR1 GTSNPN and CDR2 SVGIG (reference sequence). Trimming removed 5 bases from V and 7 bases from J, with 29 bases in between. The CDR3 is CAWYPLGQSRFGSGYTF. The CDR3 bases are TGTGCCTGGTACCCCCTCGGACAATCCCGTTTTGGAAGTGGCTACACCTTC.

The V call is TRBV19, the J call TRBJ1-2, with 7 positions matching TRBD1. The junction had 3 bases not matched to a gene; V was cut back by 5 bases and J by 3 bases. CDR3 length: 13 residues. Germline V gene lookup returns CDR1 LNHDA and CDR2 SQIVND (reference sequence). The CDR3 here is CASSGQDYYGYTF. In DNA form, the CDR3 reads TGTGCCAGTAGTGGACAGGATTACTATGGCTACACCTTC.

This clone has more than one count but fewer than ten. The chain is built from TRBV7-2 and TRBJ2-2, with 10 bases fitting TRBD2. The CDR3 contains 17 residues. The J segment lost 5 bases and the V segment lost 0 bases, leaving 6 bases of the junction unmatched. The V gene's germline CDR1 is SGHTA and CDR2 FQGNSA. CDR3 sequence: CASSLASGGFRTGELFF. The CDR3 DNA sequence: TGTGCCAGCAGCTTAGCTAGCGGGGGGTTCAGGACCGGGGAGCTGTTTTTT. The full variable domain, rest sourced from reference TRBV7-2 and TRBJ2-2, is GAGVSQSPSNKVTEKGKDVELRCDPISGHTALYWYRQSLGQGLEFLIYFQGNSAPDKSGLPSDRFSAERTGGSVSTLTIQRTQQEDSAVYLCASSLASGGFRTGELFFGEGSRLTVL.

This clone was picked up a small number of times. V and J are TRBV27 and TRBJ1-4, with 8 bases lining up with TRBD1. Trimming took 5 bases from V and 0 from J; bases not matched to a gene: 8. Germline loops: CDR1 MNHEY, CDR2 SMNVEV (reference sequence). The length of the CDR3 is 17 residues. The CDR3 loop reads CASSTYRGKATNEKLFF. DNA for the CDR3: TGTGCCAGCAGTACCTACAGGGGGAAAGCAACTAATGAAAAACTGTTTTTT.

The CDR3: CASQGGSGLRAFF. DNA of the CDR3: TGTGCCAGCCAAGGGGGCTCCGGCCTGAGAGCTTTCTTT. The rearrangement uses TRBV6-5 and TRBJ1-1, with 7 bases aligning to TRBD1. J lost 10 bases, V lost 8 bases, and 13 bases had no gene match. The length of the CDR3 is 13 residues. Looked up from germline, CDR1 is MNHEY and CDR2 is SVGAGI.

The chain recombines TRBV2 with TRBJ2-4, with TRBD2 matching over 8 bases. CDR1 and CDR2 from the germline V gene are SNHLY and FYNNEI. V was clipped by 4 bases and J by 8 bases; unmatched bases: 4. The CDR3 length is 13 residues. The CDR3 protein is CASSVSGNHIQYF. CDR3 in DNA: TGTGCCAGCAGTGTTAGCGGGAATCACATTCAGTACTTC. Filled out from reference TRBV2 and TRBJ2-4, the complete variable domain reads EPEVTQTPSHQVTQMGQEVILRCVPISNHLYFYWYRQILGQKVEFLVSFYNNEISEKSEIFDDQFSVERPDGSNFTLKIRSTKLEDSAMYFCASSVSGNHIQYFGAGTRLSVL.

V is TRBV6-5 and J is TRBJ1-2; a possible D gene is TRBD1 (5 bases). The germline V and J ends were trimmed by 6 bases and 4 bases, with 12 bases remaining between them. CDR3 length: 13 residues. Germline V gene sequence: CDR1 MNHEY, CDR2 SVGAGI. The CDR3 DNA is TGTGCCAGCAGCACCAGGACACGCTATGGCTACACCTTC. Protein product: CASSTRTRYGYTF.

The count of this clone is one. This chain joins TRBV9 and TRBJ1-2, with 8 bases fitting TRBD1. V lost 0 bases and J lost 2; bases outside the gene matches: 0. This CDR3 spans 14 amino acids. Germline V gene sequence: CDR1 SGDLS, CDR2 YYNGEE. CDR3 nucleotide sequence: TGTGCCAGCAGCGTAGGGACAGGGAACTATGGCTACACCTTC. Protein: CASSVGTGNYGYTF.

This clone was detected a few times. This sequence joins TRBV20-1 and TRBJ1-6, with D maybe TRBD1 (6 bases). The V end lost 3 bases, the J end lost 4 bases, and 13 bases lay between the germline ends. CDR1 and CDR2 from the germline V gene are DFQATT and SNEGSKA (reference sequence). The CDR3 consists of 15 residues. Written as DNA, the CDR3 is TGCAGTGCTAGTCATACAGGGTCTTATAATTCACCCCTCCACTTT. Amino acid sequence: CSASHTGSYNSPLHF.

In its sample, this clone was seen once. This chain uses TRBV11-2 with TRBJ2-5, with 8 bases aligning to TRBD1. This CDR3 comprises 13 residues. The germline CDR1 and CDR2 sequences are SGHAT and FQNNGV. V trimming: 5 bases; J trimming: 5 bases; junction bases outside the gene matches: 4. CDR3 nucleotides: TGTGCCAGCAGCAAAAGACAGGGGGAGACCCAGTACTTC. Translating gives CASSKRQGETQYF. Full variable domain (remainder filled in from reference TRBV11-2 and TRBJ2-5): EAGVAQSPRYKIIEKRQSVAFWCNPISGHATLYWYQQILGQGPKLLIQFQNNGVVDDSQLPKDRFSAERLKGVDSTLKIQPAKLEDSAVYLCASSKRQGETQYFGPGTRLLVL.

The chain joins TRBV5-4 to TRBJ1-1, with D uncertain. Looked up from germline, CDR1 is SGHNT and CDR2 is YYREEE (reference sequence). This CDR3 comprises 14 residues. Between the trimmed V and J ends, which lost 0 bases and 1 base, there was a span of 7 bases. CDR3 protein: CASSLEQPNTEAFF. The CDR3 DNA sequence: TGTGCCAGCAGCTTGGAACAGCCGAACACTGAAGCTTTCTTT.

The chain carries TRBV5-5 and TRBJ1-2; TRBD1 matches at 7 bases. V lost 0 bases, J lost 4 bases, and 12 bases stayed unmatched. The length of the CDR3 is 17 residues. Germline V gene data show CDR1 as SGHKS and CDR2 as YYEKEE (reference sequence). The CDR3 spells CASSLESLQGLAYGYTF. The CDR3 nucleotides are TGTGCCAGCAGCTTGGAATCACTACAGGGGCTCGCCTATGGCTACACCTTC.

V gene TRBV24-1 combines with J gene TRBJ2-3, with no clear D. Germline-derived CDR1 and CDR2 are KGHDR and SFDVKD. This CDR3 is built from 13 residues. V lost 0 bases, J lost 5 bases, and 5 bases lay in between. The CDR3 sequence is CATSDLLRDTQYF. In nucleotides, the CDR3 is TGTGCCACCAGTGATTTGCTCCGAGATACGCAGTATTTT.

The chain is built from TRBV4-2 and TRBJ2-4; TRBD2 matches 9 bases. V was pared by 3 bases and J by 1 base, with 4 bases of the junction left unmatched. This CDR3 is built from 16 residues. CDR1 LGHNA and CDR2 YNFKEQ come from the germline V gene. The CDR3 spells CASSHPGTSAKNIQYF. The CDR3 DNA follows: TGTGCCAGCAGCCATCCTGGGACTAGCGCCAAAAACATTCAGTACTTC.